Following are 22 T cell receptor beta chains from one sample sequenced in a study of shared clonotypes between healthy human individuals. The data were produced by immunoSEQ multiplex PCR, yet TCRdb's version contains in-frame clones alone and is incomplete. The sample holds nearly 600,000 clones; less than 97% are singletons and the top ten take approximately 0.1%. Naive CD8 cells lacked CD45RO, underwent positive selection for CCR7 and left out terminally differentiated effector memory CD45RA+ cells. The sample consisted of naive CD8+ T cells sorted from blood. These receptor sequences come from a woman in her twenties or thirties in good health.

The CDR3 bases are TGTGCCAGCAGTTGGGGGGCCGGGCAGCCCCAGCATTTT. Translation: CASSWGAGQPQHF. This rearrangement joins TRBV27 to TRBJ1-5; tentative D call: TRBD1 (6 bases). Trimming removed 4 bases at V and 7 bases at J, with 11 bases between. The CDR3 loop spans 13 amino acids. Germline V gene sequence: CDR1 MNHEY, CDR2 SMNVEV (reference sequence).

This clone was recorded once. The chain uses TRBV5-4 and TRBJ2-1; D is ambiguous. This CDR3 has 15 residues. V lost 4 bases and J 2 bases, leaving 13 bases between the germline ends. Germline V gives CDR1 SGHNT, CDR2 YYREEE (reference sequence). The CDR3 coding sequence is TGTGCCAGCAGCGTACCAGACGGGCCCTACAATGAGCAGTTCTTC. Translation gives CASSVPDGPYNEQFF.

In DNA form, the CDR3 reads TGTGCCTGGACATACGGGAGGACTGGAAACACCATATATTTT. Translating it yields CAWTYGRTGNTIYF. The rearrangement uses TRBV30 and TRBJ1-3; D is unresolved. Germline V gene sequence: CDR1 GTSNPN, CDR2 SVGIG (reference sequence). The ends were cut back, 4 bases at V and 2 bases at J, with 12 bases in the middle. The CDR3 is 14 residues long.

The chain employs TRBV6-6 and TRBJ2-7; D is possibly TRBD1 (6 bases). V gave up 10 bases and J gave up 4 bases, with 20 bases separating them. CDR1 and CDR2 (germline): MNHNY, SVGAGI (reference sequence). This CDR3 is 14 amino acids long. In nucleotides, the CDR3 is TGTGCCACTCAGGGGTCAGGAGCGCCTTACGAGCAGTACTTC. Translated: CATQGSGAPYEQYF.

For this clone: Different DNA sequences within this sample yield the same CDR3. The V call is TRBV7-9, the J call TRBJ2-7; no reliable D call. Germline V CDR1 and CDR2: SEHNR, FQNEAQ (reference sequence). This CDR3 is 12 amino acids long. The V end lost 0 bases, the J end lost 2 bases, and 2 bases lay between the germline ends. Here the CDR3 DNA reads TGTGCCAGCAGCTTAGCTCCCTACGAGCAGTACTTC. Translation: CASSLAPYEQYF.

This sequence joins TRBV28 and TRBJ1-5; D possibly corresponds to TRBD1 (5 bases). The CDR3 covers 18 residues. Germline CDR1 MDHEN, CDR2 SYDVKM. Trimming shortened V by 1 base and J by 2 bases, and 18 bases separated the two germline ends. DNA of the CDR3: TGTGCCAGCAGTTTATTCGTTCTCGCAGGGCTGGGCAATCAGCCCCAGCATTTT. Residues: CASSLFVLAGLGNQPQHF.

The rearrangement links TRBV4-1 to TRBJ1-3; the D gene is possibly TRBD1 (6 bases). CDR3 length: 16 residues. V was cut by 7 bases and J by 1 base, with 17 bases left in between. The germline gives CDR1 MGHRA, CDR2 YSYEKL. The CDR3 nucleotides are TGCGCCAGCACCTATGATCCGGGGGCTTCTGGAAACACCATATATTTT. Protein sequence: CASTYDPGASGNTIYF.

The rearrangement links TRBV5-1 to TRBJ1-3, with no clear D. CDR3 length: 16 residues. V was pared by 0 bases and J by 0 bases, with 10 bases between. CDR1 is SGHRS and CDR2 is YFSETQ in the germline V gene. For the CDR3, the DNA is TGCGCCAGCAGCTTGGAACGGGTGATCTCTGGAAACACCATATATTTT. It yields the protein CASSLERVISGNTIYF.

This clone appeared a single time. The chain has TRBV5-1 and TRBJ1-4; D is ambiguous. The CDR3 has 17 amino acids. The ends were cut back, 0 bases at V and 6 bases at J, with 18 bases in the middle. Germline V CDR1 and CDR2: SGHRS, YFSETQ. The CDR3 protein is CASSLAFTAGNYEKLFF. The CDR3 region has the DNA TGCGCCAGCAGCTTGGCTTTTACGGCGGGAAATTATGAAAAACTGTTTTTT.

CDR3 DNA: TGTGCCAGCAGCCCCGCCGGACGGGGCACAGATACGCAGTATTTT. It encodes CASSPAGRGTDTQYF. The V and J genes are TRBV7-6 and TRBJ2-3; no definite D call. Trimming took 5 bases from V and 1 from J, leaving 13 bases between them. This CDR3 is 15 amino acids long. The V gene's germline CDR1 is SGHVS and CDR2 FNYEAQ.

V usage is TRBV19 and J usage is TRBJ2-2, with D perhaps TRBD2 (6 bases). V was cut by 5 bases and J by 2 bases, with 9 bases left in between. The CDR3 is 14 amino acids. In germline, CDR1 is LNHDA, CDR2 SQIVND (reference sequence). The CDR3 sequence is CASSYGSNTGELFF. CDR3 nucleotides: TGTGCCAGTAGTTACGGGAGCAACACCGGGGAGCTGTTTTTT.

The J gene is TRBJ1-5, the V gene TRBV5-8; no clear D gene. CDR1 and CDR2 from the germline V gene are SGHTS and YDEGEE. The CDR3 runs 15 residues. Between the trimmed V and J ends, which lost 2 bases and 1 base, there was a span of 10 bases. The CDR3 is CASSFLGKSNQPQHF. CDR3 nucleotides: TGTGCCAGCAGCTTTCTGGGGAAGAGCAATCAGCCCCAGCATTTT.

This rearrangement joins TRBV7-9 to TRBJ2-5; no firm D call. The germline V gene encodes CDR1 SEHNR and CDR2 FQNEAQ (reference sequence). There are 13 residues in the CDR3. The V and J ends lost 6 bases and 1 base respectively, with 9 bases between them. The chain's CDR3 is CASSSRTQETQYF. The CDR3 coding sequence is TGTGCCAGCAGTTCTAGGACCCAAGAGACCCAGTACTTC.

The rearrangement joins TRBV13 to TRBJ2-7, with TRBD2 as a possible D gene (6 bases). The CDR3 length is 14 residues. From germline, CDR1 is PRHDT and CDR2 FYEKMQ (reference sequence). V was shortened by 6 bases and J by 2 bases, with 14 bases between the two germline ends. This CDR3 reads CASRFREFPYEQYF. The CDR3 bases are TGTGCCAGCAGATTCCGGGAGTTCCCCTACGAGCAGTACTTC.

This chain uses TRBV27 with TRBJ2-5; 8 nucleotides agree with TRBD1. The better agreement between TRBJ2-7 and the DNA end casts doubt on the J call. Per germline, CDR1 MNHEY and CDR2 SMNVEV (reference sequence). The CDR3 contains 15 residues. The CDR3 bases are TGTGCCAGCAGCCCGCGGACAGGGACGATCTACGAGCAGTACTTC. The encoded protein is CASSPRTGTIYEQYF.

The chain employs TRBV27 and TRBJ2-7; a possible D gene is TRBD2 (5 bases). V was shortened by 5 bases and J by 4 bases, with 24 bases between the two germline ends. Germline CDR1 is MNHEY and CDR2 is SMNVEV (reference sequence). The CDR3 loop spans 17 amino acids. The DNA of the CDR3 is TGTGCCAGCAGTCCATCCTATAGCGAGAGGGTCCAGTACGAGCAGTACTTC. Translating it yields CASSPSYSERVQYEQYF.

Here the CDR3 reads CASSPGVSSYNEQFF. The DNA of the CDR3 is TGTGCCAGCAGTCCGGGAGTCTCCTCCTACAATGAGCAGTTCTTC. V gene TRBV28 combines with J gene TRBJ2-1, with D possibly matching TRBD2 (6 bases). Germline V gene sequence: CDR1 MDHEN, CDR2 SYDVKM. Trimming stripped 5 bases from V and 0 bases from J, with 11 bases between. The CDR3 spans 15 residues.

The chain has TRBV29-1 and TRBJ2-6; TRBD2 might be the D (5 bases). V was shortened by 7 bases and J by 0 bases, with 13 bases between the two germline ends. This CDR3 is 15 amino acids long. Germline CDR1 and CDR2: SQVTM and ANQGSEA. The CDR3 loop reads CSALATSSGANVLTF. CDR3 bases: TGCAGCGCCCTAGCTACCAGCTCTGGGGCCAACGTCCTGACTTTC.

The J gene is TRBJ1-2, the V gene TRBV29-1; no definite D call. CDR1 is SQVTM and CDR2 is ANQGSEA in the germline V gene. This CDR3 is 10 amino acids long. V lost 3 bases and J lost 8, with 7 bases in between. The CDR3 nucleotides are TGCAGCGTTGAGTGGGAAGGCTACACCTTC. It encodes CSVEWEGYTF.

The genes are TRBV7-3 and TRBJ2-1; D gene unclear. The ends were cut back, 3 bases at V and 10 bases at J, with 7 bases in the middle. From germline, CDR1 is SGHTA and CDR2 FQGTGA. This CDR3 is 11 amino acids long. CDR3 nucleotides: TGTGCCAGCAGCTTTTCCGGGGAGCAGTTCTTC. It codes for CASSFSGEQFF. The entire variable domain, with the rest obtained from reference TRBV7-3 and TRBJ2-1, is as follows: GAGVSQTPSNKVTEKGKYVELRCDPISGHTALYWYRQSLGQGPEFLIYFQGTGAADDSGLPNDRFFAVRPEGSVSTLKIQRTERGDSAVYLCASSFSGEQFFGPGTRLTVL.

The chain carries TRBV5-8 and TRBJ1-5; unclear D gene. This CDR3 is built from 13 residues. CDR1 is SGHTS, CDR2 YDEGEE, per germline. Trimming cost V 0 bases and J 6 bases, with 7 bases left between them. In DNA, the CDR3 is TGTGCCAGCAGCTTGGGCACAAGTCAGCCCCAGCATTTT. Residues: CASSLGTSQPQHF.

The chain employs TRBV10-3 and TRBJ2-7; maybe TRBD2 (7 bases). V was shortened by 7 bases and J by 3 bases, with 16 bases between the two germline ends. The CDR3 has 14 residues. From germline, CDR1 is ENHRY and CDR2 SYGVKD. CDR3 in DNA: TGTGCCATCACCGAGGGGGGGTTTAGCTACGAGCAGTACTTC. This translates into CAITEGGFSYEQYF.